This TCR beta chain was sequenced for a study of beta chain features in type 1 diabetes. As for this clone: What it binds is not known. This sample includes further DNA sequences coding for the same CDR3.

The isolated RNA, all of it, was reverse transcribed, so expressed TCRB transcripts were what got sequenced. Each sample of naive, central memory or regulatory T cells had, on average, around 3.3 million reads. This table comes from immunoSEQ multiplex PCR, and its TCRdb copy is limited to in-frame clones, with some not included. This table has fewer than 900,000 clones, 15% to 20% appearing once. Based on CD45RO/CCR7/CD25/CD127/CD95/CD27, CD4+ regulatory, stem cell-like memory, naive and central memory cells were sorted. Study findings and constraints: Type 1 diabetes patients showed a moderate but significant shortening of TCRB CDR3s in all four CD4+ subsets.

Sequencing used naive CD4+ T cells from blood. The TCR sequence derives from a woman aged 18 to 35 in good health.

CDR3 coding DNA: TGTGCCAGCAGCCCCCTCGGCAATGAGCAGTTCTTC. Encoded protein: CASSPLGNEQFF. This chain connects TRBV7-9 to TRBJ2-1; D call uncertain. CDR3 length: 12 residues. From germline, CDR1 is SEHNR and CDR2 FQNEAQ (reference sequence). V lost 5 bases and J 6 bases, leaving 8 bases between the germline ends. The whole variable domain, remainder taken from reference TRBV7-9 and TRBJ2-1, is DTGVSQNPRHKITKRGQNVTFRCDPISEHNRLYWYRQTLGQGPEFLTYFQNEAQLEKSRLLSDRFSAERPKGSFSTLEIQRTEQGDSAMYLCASSPLGNEQFFGPGTRLTVL.